Reported below is one T cell receptor (beta chain). CDR1 and CDR2 from the germline V gene are GTSNPN and SVGIG (reference sequence). The CDR3 spans 16 residues. The V gene end was trimmed by 3 bases and the J gene end by 7 bases; junction bases not matched to a gene: 12. Sequencing was performed with immunoSEQ multiplex PCR; in TCRdb, only in-frame clones are kept and a portion is missing. The data show tens of thousands of clones, about nine tenths seen once. This sample is part of a study of T cells in tuberculosis. Sorting used thawed, overnight-rested PBMC stained with anti-CD3, a viability dye and GMM-loaded CD1B tetramer. The lipid loaded on the CD1B tetramers was C32 glucose monomycolate from Rhodococcus equi.

Sequencing was carried out using CD1b-GMM tetramer-negative cells sorted from PBMCs. The TCR originated in an adult woman with latent tuberculosis. The V and J genes are TRBV30 and TRBJ2-1, with TRBD2 matching over 10 bases. CDR3 sequence reads: CAWRPLSGGPENEQFF. The DNA of the CDR3 is TGTGCCTGGAGACCCCTTAGCGGGGGGCCGGAGAATGAGCAGTTCTTC.